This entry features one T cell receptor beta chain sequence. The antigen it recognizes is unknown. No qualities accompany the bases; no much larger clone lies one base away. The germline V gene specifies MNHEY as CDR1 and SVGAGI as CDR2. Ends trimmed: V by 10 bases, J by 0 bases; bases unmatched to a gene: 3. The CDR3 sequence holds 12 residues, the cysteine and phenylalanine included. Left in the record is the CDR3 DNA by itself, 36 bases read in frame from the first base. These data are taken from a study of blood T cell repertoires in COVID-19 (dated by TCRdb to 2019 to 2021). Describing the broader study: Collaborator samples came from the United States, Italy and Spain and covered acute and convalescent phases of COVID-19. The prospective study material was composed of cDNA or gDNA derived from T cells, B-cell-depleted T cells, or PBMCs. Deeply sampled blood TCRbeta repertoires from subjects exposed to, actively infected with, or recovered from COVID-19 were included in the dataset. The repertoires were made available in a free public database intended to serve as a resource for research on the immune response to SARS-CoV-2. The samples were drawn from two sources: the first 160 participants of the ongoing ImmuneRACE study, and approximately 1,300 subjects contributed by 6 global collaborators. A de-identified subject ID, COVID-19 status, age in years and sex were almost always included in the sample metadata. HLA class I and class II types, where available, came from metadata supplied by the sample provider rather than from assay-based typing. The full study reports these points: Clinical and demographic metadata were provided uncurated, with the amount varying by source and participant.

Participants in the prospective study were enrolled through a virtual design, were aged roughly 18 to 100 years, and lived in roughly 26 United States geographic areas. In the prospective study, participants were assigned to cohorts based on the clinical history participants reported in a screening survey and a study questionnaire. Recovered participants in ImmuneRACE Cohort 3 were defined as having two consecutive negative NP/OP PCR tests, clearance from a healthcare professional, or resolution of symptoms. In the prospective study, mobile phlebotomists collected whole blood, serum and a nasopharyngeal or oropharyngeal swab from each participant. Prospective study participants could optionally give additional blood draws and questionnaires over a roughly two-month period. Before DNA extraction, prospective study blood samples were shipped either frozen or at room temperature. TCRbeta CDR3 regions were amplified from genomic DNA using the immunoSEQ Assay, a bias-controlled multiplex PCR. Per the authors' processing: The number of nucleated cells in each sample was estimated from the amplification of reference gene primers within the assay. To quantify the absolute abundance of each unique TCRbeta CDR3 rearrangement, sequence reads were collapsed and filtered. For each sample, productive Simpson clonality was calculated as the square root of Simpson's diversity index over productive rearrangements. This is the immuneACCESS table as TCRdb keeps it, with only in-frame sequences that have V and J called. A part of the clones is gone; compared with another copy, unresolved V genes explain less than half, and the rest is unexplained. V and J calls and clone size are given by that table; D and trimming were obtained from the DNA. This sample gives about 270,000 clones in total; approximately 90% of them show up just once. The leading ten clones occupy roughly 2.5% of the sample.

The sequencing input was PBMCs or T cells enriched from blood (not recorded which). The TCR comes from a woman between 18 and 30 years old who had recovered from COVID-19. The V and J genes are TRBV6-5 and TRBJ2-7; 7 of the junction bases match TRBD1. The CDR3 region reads CATGDSSYEQYF. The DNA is TGTGCCACAGGGGACAGCTCCTACGAGCAGTACTTC.